This TCR beta chain was identified in a study of blood T cell repertoires in COVID-19. Whole-study context: T cells, B-cell-depleted T cells, or PBMCs supplied cDNA or gDNA.

Under the authors' procedure: Reference gene primer amplification in the assay estimated nucleated cell counts. Sequenced by immunoSEQ multiplex PCR; TCRdb stores in-frame clones only, minus some. That table supplies the V and J calls and clone size; D and trimming were determined from the DNA. Here the sample spans 50,000 to 65,000 clones, roughly 76% being singletons. The origin of this receptor is a woman in her sixties or seventies with acute or convalescent COVID-19. Sequencing was done on a sample of peripheral blood.

CDR3 sequence (DNA): TGTGCCAGTCGACAAACAACTAATGAAAAACTGTTTTTT. Protein product: CASRQTTNEKLFF. J is TRBJ1-4 and V is TRBV6-5; D gene ambiguous. V was clipped by 9 bases and J by 0 bases, with 8 bases between them. CDR1 and CDR2 from the germline V gene are MNHEY and SVGAGI. This CDR3 region has 13 residues.